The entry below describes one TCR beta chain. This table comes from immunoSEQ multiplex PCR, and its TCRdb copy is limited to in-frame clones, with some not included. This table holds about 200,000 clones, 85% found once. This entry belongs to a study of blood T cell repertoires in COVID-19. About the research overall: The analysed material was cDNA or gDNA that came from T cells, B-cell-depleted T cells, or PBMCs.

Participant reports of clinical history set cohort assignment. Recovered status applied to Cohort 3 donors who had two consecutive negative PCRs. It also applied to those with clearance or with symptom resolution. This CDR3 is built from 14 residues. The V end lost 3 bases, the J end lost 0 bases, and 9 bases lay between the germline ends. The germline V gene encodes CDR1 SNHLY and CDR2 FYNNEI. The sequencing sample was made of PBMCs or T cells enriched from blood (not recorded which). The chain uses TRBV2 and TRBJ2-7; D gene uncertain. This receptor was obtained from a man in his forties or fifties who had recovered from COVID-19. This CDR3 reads CASSDSRSSYEQYF. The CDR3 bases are TGTGCCAGCAGTGACTCTAGAAGCTCCTACGAGCAGTACTTC.